Below, 9 T cell receptor beta chains from the same sample are listed, as sequenced in a study of CD8 T cells in ankylosing spondylitis. Using its own MiXCR run on the 5' RACE reads, TCRdb lists one record per CDR3 protein. Among around 300,000 distinct CDR3 sequences, 20% to 25% were seen once, and the ten largest hold about 4%. The sequencing input was blood, either unsorted or a sorted T cell fraction (not recorded which). All receptors come from a female donor with ankylosing spondylitis or in good health (not recorded which).

This chain uses TRBV7-6 with TRBJ2-1; 10 nucleotides agree with TRBD2. The CDR3 loop spans 15 amino acids. Germline V gives CDR1 SGHVS, CDR2 FNYEAQ. Germline trimming cut 4 bases from V and 10 bases from J; bases unmatched to any gene: 10. Here the CDR3 DNA reads TGTGCCAGCAGCTGGACTAGCGGAGGGTCGACGGAGCAGTTCTTC. It is translated as CASSWTSGGSTEQFF. Based on the CDR3 plus reference TRBV7-6 and TRBJ2-1, the full variable domain is GAGVSQSPRYKVTKRGQDVALRCDPISGHVSLYWYRQALGQGPEFLTYFNYEAQQDKSGLPNDRFSAERPEGSISTLTIQRTEQRDSAMYRCASSWTSGGSTEQFFGPGTRLTVL.

The chain combines TRBV6-5 with TRBJ2-7; no clear D gene. This CDR3 spans 14 amino acids. Germline assignment: CDR1 MNHEY and CDR2 SVGAGI. Trimming pared 0 bases from V and 0 bases from J, leaving 6 bases between. CDR3 nucleotides: TGTGCCAGCAGTTACTCGAGTGTCTCCTACGAGCAGTACTTC. This encodes CASSYSSVSYEQYF.

The chain combines TRBV12-3 or TRBV12-4 with TRBJ2-6; tentative D call: TRBD1 (6 bases). CDR3 length: 17 residues. V shed 4 bases and J shed 0 bases, with 13 bases lying between them. CDR3 coding DNA: TGTGCCAGCAGTTCAGGGGTTGGTCCCTCTGGGGCCAACGTCCTGACTTTC. It specifies CASSSGVGPSGANVLTF.

This clonotype showed up just a few times. The V call is TRBV5-1, the J call TRBJ1-1; the D is unclear. This CDR3 is built from 13 residues. Germline V CDR1 and CDR2: SGHRS, YFSETQ. Between the trimmed V and J ends, which lost 7 bases and 1 base, there was a span of 11 bases. The DNA of the CDR3 is TGCGCCAGCCGTTGGAGGGAGAACACTGAAGCTTTCTTT. This translates into CASRWRENTEAFF.

This clonotype was observed a few times. The chain combines TRBV18 with TRBJ2-7, with D maybe TRBD1 (5 bases). Germline values: CDR1 KGHSH, CDR2 LQKENI. V dropped 2 bases and J dropped 3 bases, with 8 bases sitting between them. This CDR3 has 13 amino acids. CDR3 nucleotide sequence: TGTGCCAGCTCACCAGGGGCTGACTACGAGCAGTACTTC. Its protein product is CASSPGADYEQYF. The full variable domain, completed using reference TRBV18 and TRBJ2-7, is NAGVMQNPRHLVRRRGQEARLRCSPMKGHSHVYWYRQLPEEGLKFMVYLQKENIIDESGMPKERFSAEFPKEGPSILRIQQVVRGDSAAYFCASSPGADYEQYFGPGTRLTVT.

The J gene is TRBJ2-5, the V gene TRBV25-1; maybe TRBD1 (5 bases). Trimming cost V 10 bases and J 5 bases, with 20 bases left between them. The length of the CDR3 is 14 residues. Germline V CDR1 and CDR2: MGHDK, SYGVNS. CDR3 in DNA: TGTGCCACCTCCCCTAGGGGATCGCGGGAGACCCAGTACTTC. Protein product: CATSPRGSRETQYF.

This clonotype was found a few times. The chain links TRBV4-3 to TRBJ2-7; TRBD2 matches 7 bases. Germline CDR1 reads LGHNA; CDR2 reads YSLEER. This CDR3 region has 17 residues. V was pared by 0 bases and J by 0 bases, with 8 bases of the junction left unmatched. The CDR3 coding sequence is TGCGCCAGCAGCCAAGATCGGCAAAGCGGGATCTCCTACGAGCAGTACTTC. This gives the protein CASSQDRQSGISYEQYF.

This clonotype was recorded only once. The chain has TRBV18 and TRBJ2-1, with 8 positions matching TRBD2. Trimming at V came to 1 base and at J to 6 bases, leaving 8 bases not matched to a gene. This CDR3 comprises 16 residues. The germline V gene encodes CDR1 KGHSH and CDR2 LQKENI. The CDR3 protein is CASSPRGAGVGNEQFF. The DNA for the CDR3 is TGTGCCAGCTCACCACGGGGAGCGGGAGTAGGCAATGAGCAGTTCTTC.

CDR3 sequence reads: CASSPLDGGTSGDTQYF. The CDR3 DNA reads as TGTGCCAGCAGCCCCCTCGACGGAGGGACTAGCGGAGATACGCAGTATTTT. This chain links TRBV4-2 with TRBJ2-3; 11 nucleotides agree with TRBD2. CDR1 LGHNA and CDR2 YNFKEQ come from the germline V gene. Trimming at V came to 4 bases and at J to 5 bases, leaving 11 bases not matched to a gene. This CDR3 contains 17 residues.